This TCR beta chain was identified during a study of blood T cell repertoires in COVID-19 (dated by TCRdb to between 2020 and 2021). Regarding the study in general: Collaborator samples came from the United States, Italy and Spain and covered acute and convalescent phases of COVID-19. Where HLA class I and class II types were available, the types were taken from metadata supplied by the sample provider, not from assay-based typing. Samples were obtained from the ongoing ImmuneRACE study (first 160 participants) and from about 1,300 subjects provided by 6 global collaborators. The material from the prospective study consisted of cDNA or gDNA derived from T cells, B-cell-depleted T cells, or PBMCs. The sample metadata nearly always contained a de-identified subject ID, COVID-19 status, age in years and sex. The repertoires were released in a freely available public database meant as a resource for research on the immune response to SARS-CoV-2. Deeply sampled blood TCRbeta repertoires from subjects exposed to, actively infected with, or recovered from COVID-19 were included in the dataset.

This clone turned up a few times. The specificity of this receptor is unknown. No much larger clonotype is one base removed from it; base qualities were not supplied. Each collaborating institution followed its own protocols to collect whole blood in K2EDTA tubes. Collaborator samples were shipped for TCRbeta analysis as frozen whole blood, isolated PBMCs, or DNA extracted from either sample type. The research as a whole found: How much clinical and demographic metadata was included differed by source and by participant, and the metadata was provided uncurated.

TCRbeta CDR3 regions were amplified from genomic DNA using the immunoSEQ Assay, a bias-controlled multiplex PCR. As for how the authors treated the data: The number of nucleated cells in each sample was estimated from the amplification of reference gene primers within the assay. Sequence reads were collapsed and filtered to measure the absolute abundance of every unique TCRbeta CDR3 rearrangement. For each sample, productive Simpson clonality was calculated as the square root of Simpson's diversity index across productive rearrangements. The immuneACCESS repertoire file appears here via TCRdb, limited to in-frame rearrangements. These files lack a portion of the clones; in checked studies, under half of the deficit traces to unresolved V genes, and the cause of the others is not known. That table is the source of V, J and clone size, and D and trimming were worked out from the DNA. The sample table lists around 220,000 clones, 80% to 90% of them with a count of one. The biggest ten clones account for more than 9% of the sample.

Germline trimming: 4 bases from V, 9 bases from J; junction bases outside gene matches: 18. The CDR3 sequence holds 18 residues, the cysteine and phenylalanine included. The kept DNA is CDR3 alone, 54 bases in frame from the first base. CDR1 and CDR2 are read off the germline V gene as SGHTA and FQGTGA. Material: peripheral blood. The origin of this receptor is a woman of 80 years or more with acute or convalescent COVID-19. The rearranged chain carries TRBV7-3 and TRBJ1-6; TRBD1 lines up with 7 middle nucleotides. The sequence in DNA is TGTGCCAGCAGCTCACCTTCCGGACAGGCACTTTCGGGTTCACCCCTCCACTTT. Translated, this gives CASSSPSGQALSGSPLHF.